The 21 T cell receptor beta chains presented below share a single source sample, sequenced in a study of cytotoxic CD8 clonotypes in ibrutinib-treated CLL. Profiling relied on immunoSEQ multiplex PCR, and the TCRdb table lists in-frame clones only, not all of them. The table has tens of thousands of clones, about two thirds seen once; the top ten hold around 5.8%. The source was PBMCs, collected after 12 months of ibrutinib treatment. These receptors were obtained from a human donor with chronic lymphocytic leukemia.

The rearrangement links TRBV7-3 to TRBJ2-5; no firm D call. The V and J ends lost 2 bases and 2 bases respectively, with 9 bases between them. This CDR3 is built from 14 residues. Germline CDR1 SGHTA, CDR2 FQGTGA. CDR3 in DNA: TGTGCCAGCAGCTTACTCGGGTCACAAGAGACCCAGTACTTC. Protein sequence: CASSLLGSQETQYF.

This clone was found a few times. V gene TRBV6-5 combines with J gene TRBJ2-2; D is perhaps TRBD1 (6 bases). CDR1 is MNHEY, CDR2 SVGAGI, per germline. This CDR3 spans 13 amino acids. The ends were cut back, 9 bases at V and 6 bases at J, with 14 bases in the middle. In DNA form, the CDR3 reads TGTGCCAGTACGACAGGTCGCCCCGGGGAGCTGTTTTTT. Amino acids: CASTTGRPGELFF.

The chain recombines TRBV6-5 with TRBJ1-2, with 8 bases that match TRBD1. Germline values: CDR1 MNHEY, CDR2 SVGAGI. Trimming removed 6 bases from V and 8 bases from J; junction bases left unmatched: 8. The CDR3 spans 13 residues. The DNA for the CDR3 is TGTGCCAGCAGACAGGGGGTGCTCTGGGGCTACACCTTC. This codes for CASRQGVLWGYTF.

The chain combines TRBV6-5 with TRBJ2-7; D may be TRBD2 (7 bases). V was clipped by 2 bases and J by 2 bases, with 13 bases between them. Germline values: CDR1 MNHEY, CDR2 SVGAGI. The CDR3 has 15 residues. CDR3 protein: CASSYGRGTPYEQYF. The CDR3 DNA reads as TGTGCCAGCAGTTACGGGAGGGGGACCCCCTACGAGCAGTACTTC.

The table lists this clone with a few counts. This CDR3 reads CASSIDRDGYTF. Written as DNA, the CDR3 is TGTGCCAGTAGTATAGACAGGGATGGCTACACCTTC. The rearrangement uses TRBV19 and TRBJ1-2; D might be TRBD1 (5 bases). The length of the CDR3 is 12 residues. Trimming stripped 0 bases from V and 6 bases from J, with 5 bases between. Germline values: CDR1 LNHDA, CDR2 SQIVND (reference sequence).

The chain joins TRBV6-1 to TRBJ1-1; D call uncertain. The CDR3 is 13 amino acids. V dropped 6 bases and J dropped 5 bases, with 13 bases sitting between them. The germline V gene encodes CDR1 MNHNS and CDR2 SASEGT. The CDR3 coding sequence is TGTGCCAGCAGGACACCCGGGGAAACTGAAGCTTTCTTT. It specifies CASRTPGETEAFF.

The chain combines TRBV5-1 with TRBJ2-1; 7 bases agree with TRBD1. The ends lost 4 bases at V and 4 bases at J; junction bases unmatched: 11. From germline, CDR1 is SGHRS and CDR2 YFSETQ. The CDR3 spans 16 residues. CDR3 sequence: CASSVGSGTEYNEQFF. The CDR3 nucleotides are TGCGCCAGCAGCGTGGGCTCCGGGACAGAATACAATGAGCAGTTCTTC.

The chain uses TRBV27 and TRBJ2-4; a possible D gene is TRBD1 (5 bases). CDR1 MNHEY and CDR2 SMNVEV come from the germline V gene (reference sequence). CDR3 length: 16 residues. The germline V and J ends were trimmed by 4 bases and 6 bases, with 19 bases remaining between them. Written as DNA, the CDR3 is TGTGCCAGCAGTTCCGGACAAATGATCCCGGGAAACATTCAGTACTTC. Its protein product is CASSSGQMIPGNIQYF.

The chain couples TRBV28 to TRBJ1-6; a possible D gene is TRBD1 (6 bases). Trimming cost V 7 bases and J 0 bases, with 10 bases left between them. Germline V CDR1 and CDR2: MDHEN, SYDVKM. The CDR3 covers 15 residues. The CDR3 spells CASNTGSSYNSPLHF. The DNA of the CDR3 is TGTGCCAGCAATACAGGGAGCTCCTATAATTCACCCCTCCACTTT.

The rearrangement uses TRBV6-1 and TRBJ1-4, with TRBD1 matching 8 bases. The CDR3 length is 15 residues. J lost 6 bases, V lost 6 bases, and 9 bases had no gene match. Per the germline V gene, CDR1 is MNHNS and CDR2 is SASEGT. This CDR3 is CASRSPDRADEKLFF. The CDR3 region has the DNA TGTGCCAGCAGATCACCGGACAGGGCGGATGAAAAACTGTTTTTT.

This clone showed up just once. The chain combines TRBV4-2 with TRBJ2-5; 12 positions match TRBD2. J lost 4 bases, V lost 0 bases, and 9 bases had no gene match. The CDR3 loop spans 18 amino acids. Per germline, CDR1 LGHNA and CDR2 YNFKEQ. CDR3 region: CASSQEGLAGGLRETQYF. Here the CDR3 DNA reads TGTGCCAGCAGCCAAGAAGGGCTAGCGGGGGGGTTGAGAGAGACCCAGTACTTC.

V is TRBV11-2 and J is TRBJ1-1; 8 nucleotides line up with TRBD1. The CDR3 is 15 residues long. V trimming: 1 base; J trimming: 10 bases; junction bases outside the gene matches: 11. Per the germline V gene, CDR1 is SGHAT and CDR2 is FQNNGV. DNA for the CDR3: TGTGCCAGCAGCTTAGGGGCACAGGGGGTGTGGGGAGCTTTCTTT. This encodes CASSLGAQGVWGAFF.

This clone has a handful of counts. This rearrangement joins TRBV12-5 to TRBJ1-5; D is unresolved. This CDR3 spans 15 amino acids. The V gene's germline CDR1 is LGHNT and CDR2 FRNRAP. With 1 base removed from V and 3 bases from J, the gap between germline ends came to 10 bases. The CDR3 region is CASGLGAQLNQPQHF. The CDR3 DNA is TGTGCTAGTGGTTTGGGGGCGCAGCTCAATCAGCCCCAGCATTTT.

The chain couples TRBV18 to TRBJ1-1, with 7 bases aligning to TRBD1. This CDR3 is 14 amino acids long. CDR1 KGHSH and CDR2 LQKENI come from the germline V gene. Germline trimming cut 0 bases from V and 5 bases from J; bases unmatched to any gene: 3. The CDR3 DNA reads TGTGCCAGCTCACCACCGAAGGGGGCGACTGAAGCTTTCTTT. Its protein is CASSPPKGATEAFF.

The chain recombines TRBV6-5 with TRBJ1-3; the match to TRBD1 covers 8 bases. This CDR3 is 15 amino acids long. Germline CDR1 and CDR2: MNHEY and SVGAGI. V lost 6 bases to trimming and J lost 0 bases; unmatched junction nucleotides: 4. Written as DNA, the CDR3 is TGTGCCAGCAGCCAGGACAGGGACTCTGGAAACACCATATATTTT. Translation: CASSQDRDSGNTIYF.

In this sample, this clone turned up a few times. V is TRBV6-1 and J is TRBJ1-2; 9 bases align to TRBD1. This CDR3 contains 13 residues. The junction had 7 bases not matched to a gene; V was cut back by 9 bases and J by 5 bases. Per the germline V gene, CDR1 is MNHNS and CDR2 is SASEGT. The chain's CDR3 is CASKQGATYGYTF. The CDR3 DNA is TGTGCCAGTAAACAGGGGGCCACATATGGCTACACCTTC.

For the CDR3, the DNA is TGTGCCAGCACCCTTAGCCGACAGGGATCCTCTGGGGCCAACGTCCTGACTTTC. This sequence encodes CASTLSRQGSSGANVLTF. This chain connects TRBV7-9 to TRBJ2-6, with 7 bases lining up with TRBD1. Unmatched junction bases numbered 12, after V lost 7 bases and J lost 0 bases. CDR1 and CDR2 from the germline V gene are SEHNR and FQNEAQ (reference sequence). CDR3 size: 18 residues.

This clone has a handful of counts. The rearrangement uses TRBV7-2 and TRBJ2-7; 11 nucleotides agree with TRBD1. Germline CDR1 reads SGHTA; CDR2 reads FQGNSA. This CDR3 contains 16 residues. Losses at the gene ends were 5 bases for V and 3 bases for J; bases not matched to a gene: 9. The CDR3 nucleotides read TGTGCCAGCAGCCGGACGGGACAGGGGGGAGTCTACGAGCAGTACTTC. It encodes CASSRTGQGGVYEQYF.

The V and J genes are TRBV18 and TRBJ1-6, with a weak D call TRBD1 (6 bases). CDR3 length equals 15 residues. Germline V CDR1 and CDR2: KGHSH, LQKENI. V was pared by 6 bases and J by 7 bases, with 16 bases between. CDR3 sequence (DNA): TGTGCCAGCTCCCGTCCCGGGGGCTTGAATTCACCCCTCCACTTT. Its protein product is CASSRPGGLNSPLHF.

The chain combines TRBV11-2 with TRBJ1-1; D is undetermined. The CDR3 covers 16 residues. Germline loops: CDR1 SGHAT, CDR2 FQNNGV. V was cut by 4 bases and J by 5 bases, with 20 bases left in between. CDR3 DNA: TGTGCCAGCAGCTCACCCACGCGGGCGGGAGGGACTGAAGCTTTCTTT. This codes for CASSSPTRAGGTEAFF.

The rearrangement links TRBV5-6 to TRBJ2-7; TRBD2 matches 11 bases. The germline gives CDR1 SGHDT, CDR2 YYEEEE. J was trimmed by 2 bases and V by 4 bases; bases with no gene match: 2. The CDR3 has 14 amino acids. The CDR3 DNA is TGTGCCAGCAGCCTAGCGGGGGGAGCCTACGAGCAGTACTTC. It is translated as CASSLAGGAYEQYF. The whole variable domain, filled in from reference TRBV5-6 and TRBJ2-7, reads DAGVTQSPTHLIKTRGQQVTLRCSPKSGHDTVSWYQQALGQGPQFIFQYYEEEERQRGNFPDRFSGHQFPNYSSELNVNALLLGDSALYLCASSLAGGAYEQYFGPGTRLTVT.